Listed here is a single T cell receptor beta chain. There is no known antigen for this receptor. Base qualities are not provided; no much larger clone lies one nucleotide away. One collaborating source in Seattle enrolled patients while the patients were actively infected and followed the patients over time throughout the course of disease. Collaborating institutions collected whole blood in K2EDTA tubes following their own protocols. For TCRbeta analysis, collaborator samples were shipped as frozen whole blood, as isolated PBMCs, or as DNA extracted from either sample type. The immunoSEQ Assay, a bias-controlled multiplex PCR, was used to amplify TCRbeta CDR3 regions from genomic DNA. Processing in the source paper ran as follows. Nucleated cell counts per sample were estimated from amplification of reference gene primers within the assay. To quantify the absolute abundance of each unique TCRbeta CDR3 rearrangement, sequence reads were collapsed and filtered. For each sample, productive Simpson clonality was calculated by taking the square root of Simpson's diversity index across productive rearrangements. TCRdb carries this immuneACCESS record with in-frame sequences only. Its versions omit some clonotypes, under half of them owing to an unresolved V gene in the studies checked, with the rest unexplained. The V and J calls and clone size come from that table; D and trimming were worked out from the DNA. The sample data list fewer than 250,000 clones, and roughly 82% of these were observed just once. The top ten clonotypes cover 7.8% of the sample.

These data belong to a study of blood T cell repertoires in COVID-19 (dated by TCRdb to the early 2020s). In terms of the full investigation: The collaborator samples originated in the United States, Italy and Spain and spanned the acute and convalescent phases of COVID-19. The material from the prospective study consisted of cDNA or gDNA derived from T cells, B-cell-depleted T cells, or PBMCs. The dataset comprised deeply sampled blood TCRbeta repertoires from subjects exposed to, actively infected with, or recovered from COVID-19. The repertoires were made available in a free public database intended to serve as a resource for research on the immune response to SARS-CoV-2. The samples were drawn from the first 160 participants of the ongoing ImmuneRACE study and from 950 to 1,500 subjects provided by 6 global collaborators. The sample metadata nearly always contained a de-identified subject ID, COVID-19 status, age in years and sex. Where available, HLA class I and class II types were taken from metadata supplied by the sample provider and were not determined by assay-based typing. Study-wide conclusions, independent of this receptor: How much clinical and demographic metadata was included differed by source and by participant, and the metadata was provided uncurated.

The CDR3, cysteine through phenylalanine, is 16 amino acids long. Just the 48-base CDR3 DNA is kept, in frame starting at base 1. Trimming at the junction amounts to 2 bases on V and 4 bases on J, and the germline ends lie 17 bases apart. Per the germline V gene, MNHNS is the CDR1 and SASEGT is the CDR2. Sequenced input: peripheral blood. The receptor chain draws on TRBV6-1 and TRBJ2-5; TRBD1 could be the D gene, as 6 bases match. This clonotype was obtained from a woman aged 60-70 years with COVID-19, enrolled during active disease. In nucleotides, the sequence is TGTGCCAGCAGTGAACTAGGGGGATCGGTTGGAGAGACCCAGTACTTC. Translated, it gives CASSELGGSVGETQYF.